A single sample gave rise to the 22 T cell receptor beta chains below, sequenced in a study of blood T cells in healthy people across ages. The use of a sample-barcoded 5' primer and a J-beta primer mix characterized a second PCR of about 7 to 12 cycles. From the 5' RACE reads, TCRdb called clonotypes with MiXCR, one entry per CDR3 protein. Counted here are about 780,000 distinct CDR3 sequences, less than 80% occurring once; the ten biggest clones make up 28%. Source material: blood. The source of these receptors is a man aged 25-40 years in good health.

On this clonotype: Germline is not matched at one junction end, which may reflect a read error. CDR3 coding DNA: TGTGCCAGCACCTTAGGACCGGGTAATGAGCAGTTCTTC. Translating gives CASTLGPGNEQFF. The chain couples TRBV13 to TRBJ2-1; unclear D gene. This CDR3 contains 13 residues. Germline lookup yields CDR1 PRHDT and CDR2 FYEKMQ (reference sequence).

This clonotype was counted once. The rearrangement uses TRBV5-1 and TRBJ2-5; 10 nucleotides line up with TRBD2. The V gene's germline CDR1 is SGHRS and CDR2 YFSETQ. V shed 1 base, J shed 3 bases, and the junction held 6 bases outside the gene matches. The CDR3 is 16 residues long. This chain's CDR3 is CASSLNSGGYEETQYF. The CDR3 coding sequence is TGCGCCAGCAGCTTGAATAGCGGGGGGTACGAAGAGACCCAGTACTTC.

This clonotype was seen a handful of times. The chain links TRBV4-2 to TRBJ2-3; D not certain. CDR1 is LGHNA and CDR2 is YNFKEQ in the germline V gene. The CDR3 covers 13 residues. V shed 1 base and J shed 3 bases, with 5 bases lying between them. The CDR3 bases are TGTGCCAGCAGCCAAGTAGGTACAGATACGCAGTATTTT. Its translation: CASSQVGTDTQYF.

This chain uses TRBV7-3 with TRBJ2-5; TRBD2 matches at 7 bases. Germline-derived CDR1 and CDR2 are SGHTA and FQGTGA. The CDR3 has 15 residues. The J segment lost 2 bases and the V segment lost 5 bases, leaving 8 bases of the junction unmatched. The CDR3 coding sequence is TGTGCCAGCAGCCGAGGGAGCGGGGTTCAAGAGACCCAGTACTTC. Translated: CASSRGSGVQETQYF.

Regarding this clonotype: An end of the junction does not agree with germline; a read error may underlie this. The genes are TRBV27 and TRBJ2-1, with 12 bases lining up with TRBD2. This CDR3 comprises 17 residues. CDR1 MNHEY and CDR2 SMNVEV come from the germline V gene (reference sequence). CDR3 protein: CAGSSLTSGGSYNEQFF. The CDR3 nucleotides are TGTGCCGGCAGTTCCCTGACTAGCGGGGGATCCTACAATGAGCAGTTCTTC.

The CDR3 nucleotides are TGCGCCAGCAGCTTTTCACCGGGGTCTGGCACAGATACGCAGTATTTT. Translation: CASSFSPGSGTDTQYF. The J gene is TRBJ2-3, the V gene TRBV5-1; perhaps TRBD2 as D (5 bases). Germline lookup yields CDR1 SGHRS and CDR2 YFSETQ. V was trimmed by 2 bases and J by 1 base, leaving 14 bases between them. The CDR3 is 16 residues long.

To note about this clonotype: Since no conserved phenylalanine or tryptophan closes the CDR3, a read error is the likely cause. The rearrangement joins TRBV6-5 to TRBJ2-1, with D possibly TRBD2 on 6 matching bases. Trimming took off 3 bases at V and 8 bases at J, with 8 bases between the two ends. The CDR3 covers 12 residues. CDR1 is MNHEY and CDR2 is SVGAGI in the germline V gene. CDR3 sequence (DNA): TGTGCCAGCAGTTATCCGGGGGATGAGCAGTTCTAC. Its protein product is CASSYPGDEQFY.

This sequence joins TRBV20-1 and TRBJ2-4, with no clear D. The CDR3 contains 15 residues. Germline loops: CDR1 DFQATT, CDR2 SNEGSKA (reference sequence). With 2 bases removed from V and 5 bases from J, the gap between germline ends came to 16 bases. The CDR3 DNA is TGCAGTGCTAGAAGAAGGACGGTTGGGGAAAACATTCAGTACTTC. Its translation: CSARRRTVGENIQYF.

The chain links TRBV12-3 or TRBV12-4 to TRBJ2-1; D call uncertain. V was cut by 7 bases and J by 3 bases, with 13 bases left in between. The CDR3 extends over 14 amino acids. In nucleotides, the CDR3 is TGTGCCAGCAAGCCGGGTTCCAACTACAATGAGCAGTTCTTC. Translating it yields CASKPGSNYNEQFF.

This clonotype was seen a single time. The rearrangement links TRBV4-3 to TRBJ1-4, with D hard to call. Germline CDR1 reads LGHNA; CDR2 reads YSLEER. The V and J ends lost 0 bases and 0 bases respectively, with 11 bases between them. CDR3 length: 17 residues. The CDR3, as DNA: TGCGCCAGCAGCCAAGATGGTTTTCGGACAACTAATGAAAAACTGTTTTTT. It specifies CASSQDGFRTTNEKLFF.

J is TRBJ1-2 and V is TRBV6-6, with D perhaps TRBD1 (6 bases). Germline CDR1 MNHNY, CDR2 SVGAGI (reference sequence). The CDR3 runs to 13 residues. Trimming removed 4 bases from V and 7 bases from J, with 13 bases in between. CDR3 sequence (DNA): TGTGCCAGCAGTTTCACAGGGTTCGGTGGCTACACCTTC. It codes for CASSFTGFGGYTF.

This clonotype was observed a few times. The rearrangement uses TRBV6-5 and TRBJ1-2, with TRBD1 identical over 11 bases. CDR1 and CDR2 (germline): MNHEY, SVGAGI. The CDR3 extends over 13 amino acids. J was trimmed by 6 bases and V by 5 bases; bases with no gene match: 2. The CDR3 sequence is CASSGTGGNGYTF. The DNA of the CDR3 is TGTGCCAGCAGTGGGACAGGGGGAAATGGCTACACCTTC.

The chain has TRBV12-3 or TRBV12-4 and TRBJ2-3; possible D gene TRBD2, 5 bases. V was cut by 6 bases and J by 11 bases, with 18 bases left in between. The CDR3 covers 13 residues. CDR3 in amino acids: CASSPASHRWQYF. DNA of the CDR3: TGTGCCAGCAGCCCGGCTAGCCACCGTTGGCAGTATTTT.

The chain joins TRBV20-1 to TRBJ1-2; D possibly corresponds to TRBD1 (5 bases). This CDR3 is 12 amino acids long. Trimming shortened V by 4 bases and J by 4 bases, and 10 bases separated the two germline ends. The germline CDR1 and CDR2 sequences are DFQATT and SNEGSKA (reference sequence). The CDR3 loop is CSANGGGYGYTF. In DNA, the CDR3 is TGCAGTGCTAACGGGGGGGGCTATGGCTACACCTTC.

CDR3 in DNA: TGTGCCAGCAGCACCCCCGGGCTAGCGGGGAACAATGAGCAGTTCTTC. It is translated as CASSTPGLAGNNEQFF. The V and J genes are TRBV6-2 or TRBV6-3 and TRBJ2-1; 9 bases fit TRBD2. With V trimmed by 6 bases and J by 5 bases, 11 bases remained unmatched. Germline V gene sequence: CDR1 MNHEY, CDR2 SVGEGT. This CDR3 spans 16 amino acids.

The chain is built from TRBV5-1 and TRBJ2-3; tentatively, D is TRBD1 (6 bases). The CDR3 contains 15 residues. The germline V gene encodes CDR1 SGHRS and CDR2 YFSETQ. The germline V and J ends were trimmed by 4 bases and 2 bases, with 14 bases remaining between them. CDR3 sequence: CASSAGQMTTDTQYF. CDR3 nucleotides: TGCGCCAGCAGCGCCGGACAGATGACCACAGATACGCAGTATTTT. Full variable domain (remainder filled in from reference TRBV5-1 and TRBJ2-3): KAGVTQTPRYLIKTRGQQVTLSCSPISGHRSVSWYQQTPGQGLQFLFEYFSETQRNKGNFPGRFSGRQFSNSRSEMNVSTLELGDSALYLCASSAGQMTTDTQYFGPGTRLTVL.

The V and J genes are TRBV20-1 and TRBJ2-1; D unresolved. There are 13 residues in the CDR3. CDR1 and CDR2 from the germline V gene are DFQATT and SNEGSKA (reference sequence). Trimming pared 2 bases from V and 4 bases from J, leaving 9 bases between. DNA of the CDR3: TGCAGTGCTAGACACACAACGTACAATGAGCAGTTCTTC. Residues: CSARHTTYNEQFF.

This chain uses TRBV24-1 with TRBJ1-2; D unresolved. Germline loops: CDR1 KGHDR, CDR2 SFDVKD. The V end was cut by 7 bases, the J end by 2 bases, with 10 bases between. The CDR3 loop spans 13 amino acids. CDR3 in DNA: TGTGCCACCAGCCAAACAGTAAACTATGGCTACACCTTC. Amino acid sequence: CATSQTVNYGYTF.

This clonotype occurred a few times. V usage is TRBV5-5 and J usage is TRBJ2-7, with 8 bases fitting TRBD2. CDR1 and CDR2 from the germline V gene are SGHKS and YYEKEE (reference sequence). The V and J ends lost 7 bases and 3 bases, in that order; junction bases with no gene match: 6. This CDR3 spans 13 amino acids. For the CDR3, the DNA is TGTGCCAGCTGGCGGGGGGATCACTACGAGCAGTACTTC. Its protein product is CASWRGDHYEQYF.

The chain has TRBV20-1 and TRBJ1-2; 10 nucleotides match TRBD1. The germline gives CDR1 DFQATT, CDR2 SNEGSKA (reference sequence). This CDR3 contains 15 residues. The junction had 9 bases not matched to a gene; V was cut back by 3 bases and J by 5 bases. The CDR3: CSASGGQGISYGYTF. The CDR3 coding sequence is TGCAGTGCTAGTGGGGGACAGGGGATTTCTTATGGCTACACCTTC.

A word on this clonotype: One end of the junction varies from germline; a read error may be responsible. This chain joins TRBV10-3 and TRBJ2-3, with D possibly being TRBD1 (6 bases). CDR3 length equals 15 residues. Germline CDR1 reads ENHRY; CDR2 reads SYGVKD. DNA of the CDR3: TGTGCCATCAGGGGAAGGGACACCCGCACAGATACACAGTATTTT. As protein: CAIRGRDTRTDTQYF.

This clonotype was detected a few times. V gene TRBV10-3 combines with J gene TRBJ2-1; perhaps TRBD1 as D (5 bases). V was trimmed by 4 bases and J by 6 bases, leaving 10 bases between them. The CDR3 has 13 amino acids. CDR1 and CDR2 (germline): ENHRY, SYGVKD. The CDR3 loop reads CAISGQGSNEQFF. CDR3 coding DNA: TGTGCCATCAGTGGGCAGGGCTCCAATGAGCAGTTCTTC.